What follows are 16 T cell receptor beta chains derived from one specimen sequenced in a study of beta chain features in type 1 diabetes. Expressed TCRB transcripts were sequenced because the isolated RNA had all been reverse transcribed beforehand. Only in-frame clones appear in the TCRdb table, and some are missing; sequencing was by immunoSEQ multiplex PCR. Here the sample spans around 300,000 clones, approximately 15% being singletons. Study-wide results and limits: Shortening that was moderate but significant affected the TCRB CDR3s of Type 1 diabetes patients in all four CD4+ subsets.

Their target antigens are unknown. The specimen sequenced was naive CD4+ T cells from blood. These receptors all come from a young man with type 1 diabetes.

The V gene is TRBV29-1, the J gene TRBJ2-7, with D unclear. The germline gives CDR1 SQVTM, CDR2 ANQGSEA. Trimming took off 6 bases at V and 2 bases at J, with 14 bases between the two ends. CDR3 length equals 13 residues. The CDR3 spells CSVAGVTTYEQYF. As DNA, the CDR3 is TGCAGCGTGGCTGGTGTTACCACCTACGAGCAGTACTTC.

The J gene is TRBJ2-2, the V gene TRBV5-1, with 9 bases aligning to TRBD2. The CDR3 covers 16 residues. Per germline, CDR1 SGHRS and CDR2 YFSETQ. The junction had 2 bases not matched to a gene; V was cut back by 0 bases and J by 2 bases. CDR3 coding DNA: TGCGCCAGCAGCTTGGCTAGCGGGGTTAACACCGGGGAGCTGTTTTTT. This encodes CASSLASGVNTGELFF.

Here the CDR3 DNA reads TGTGCCAGCACCATAGCCAATGAGCAGTTCTTC. Its protein product is CASTIANEQFF. The V call is TRBV6-6, the J call TRBJ2-1, with D unresolved. Looked up from germline, CDR1 is MNHNY and CDR2 is SVGAGI (reference sequence). Trimming left V 7 bases short and J 6 bases short, with 7 bases between. The CDR3 extends over 11 amino acids.

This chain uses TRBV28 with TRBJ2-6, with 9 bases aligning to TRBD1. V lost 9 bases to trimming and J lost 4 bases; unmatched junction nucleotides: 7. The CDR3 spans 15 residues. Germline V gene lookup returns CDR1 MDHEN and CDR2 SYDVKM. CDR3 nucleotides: TGTGCCAGTTCCACAGGGGGCAAAGGGGCCAACGTCCTGACTTTC. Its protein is CASSTGGKGANVLTF.

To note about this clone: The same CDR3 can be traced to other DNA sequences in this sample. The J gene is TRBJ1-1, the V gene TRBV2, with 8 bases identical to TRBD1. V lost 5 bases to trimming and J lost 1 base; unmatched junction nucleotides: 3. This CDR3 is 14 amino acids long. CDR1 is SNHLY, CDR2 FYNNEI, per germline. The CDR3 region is CASSRTGRNTEAFF. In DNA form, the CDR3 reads TGTGCCAGCAGTAGGACAGGGAGGAACACTGAAGCTTTCTTT.

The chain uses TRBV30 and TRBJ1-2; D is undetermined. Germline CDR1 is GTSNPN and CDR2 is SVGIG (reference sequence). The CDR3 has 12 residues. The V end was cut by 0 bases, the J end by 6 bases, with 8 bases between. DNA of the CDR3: TGTGCCTGGAGTGTCTCGAGCCATGGCTACACCTTC. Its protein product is CAWSVSSHGYTF.

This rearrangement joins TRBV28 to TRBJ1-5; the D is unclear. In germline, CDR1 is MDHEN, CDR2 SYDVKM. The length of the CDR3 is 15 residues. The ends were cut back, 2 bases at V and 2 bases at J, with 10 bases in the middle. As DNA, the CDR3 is TGTGCCAGCAGTTTAACGAGGGTGCGCAATCAGCCCCAGCATTTT. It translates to CASSLTRVRNQPQHF.

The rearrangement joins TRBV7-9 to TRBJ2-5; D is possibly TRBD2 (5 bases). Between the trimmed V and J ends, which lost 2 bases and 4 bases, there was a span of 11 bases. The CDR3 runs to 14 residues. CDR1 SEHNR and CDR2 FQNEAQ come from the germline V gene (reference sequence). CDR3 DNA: TGTGCCAGCAGCTTAAGGGCCAGCGGAGAGACCCAGTACTTC. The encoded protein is CASSLRASGETQYF.

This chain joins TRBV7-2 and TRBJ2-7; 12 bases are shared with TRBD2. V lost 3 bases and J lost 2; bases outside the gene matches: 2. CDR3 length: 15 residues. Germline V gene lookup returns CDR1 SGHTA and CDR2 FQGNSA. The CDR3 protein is CASSFLAGGTYEQYF. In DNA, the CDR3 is TGTGCCAGCAGCTTCCTAGCGGGAGGGACCTACGAGCAGTACTTC.

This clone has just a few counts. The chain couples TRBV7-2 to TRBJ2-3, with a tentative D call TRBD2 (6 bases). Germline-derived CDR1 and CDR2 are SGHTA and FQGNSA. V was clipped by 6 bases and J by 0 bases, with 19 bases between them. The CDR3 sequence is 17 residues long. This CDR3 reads CASRAGPPKPSTDTQYF. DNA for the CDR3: TGTGCCAGCAGGGCGGGACCCCCAAAACCTAGCACAGATACGCAGTATTTT.

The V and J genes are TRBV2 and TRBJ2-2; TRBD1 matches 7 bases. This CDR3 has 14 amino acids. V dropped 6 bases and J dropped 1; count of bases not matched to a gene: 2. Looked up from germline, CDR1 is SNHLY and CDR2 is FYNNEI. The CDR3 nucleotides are TGTGCCAGCAGGGGACAGCTGAACACCGGGGAGCTGTTTTTT. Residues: CASRGQLNTGELFF. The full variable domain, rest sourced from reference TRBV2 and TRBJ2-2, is EPEVTQTPSHQVTQMGQEVILRCVPISNHLYFYWYRQILGQKVEFLVSFYNNEISEKSEIFDDQFSVERPDGSNFTLKIRSTKLEDSAMYFCASRGQLNTGELFFGEGSRLTVL.

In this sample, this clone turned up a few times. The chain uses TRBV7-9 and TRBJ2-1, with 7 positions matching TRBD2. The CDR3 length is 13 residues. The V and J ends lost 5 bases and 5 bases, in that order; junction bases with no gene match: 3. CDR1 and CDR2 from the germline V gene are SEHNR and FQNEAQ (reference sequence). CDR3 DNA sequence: TGTGCCAGCAGCACGGGGAGGGACAATGAGCAGTTCTTC. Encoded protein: CASSTGRDNEQFF.

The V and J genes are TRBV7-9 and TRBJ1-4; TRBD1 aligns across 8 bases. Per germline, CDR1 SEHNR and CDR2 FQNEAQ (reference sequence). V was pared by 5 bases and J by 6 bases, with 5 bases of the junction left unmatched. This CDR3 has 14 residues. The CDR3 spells CASSPQGADEKLFF. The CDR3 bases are TGTGCCAGCAGCCCTCAGGGGGCTGATGAAAAACTGTTTTTT.

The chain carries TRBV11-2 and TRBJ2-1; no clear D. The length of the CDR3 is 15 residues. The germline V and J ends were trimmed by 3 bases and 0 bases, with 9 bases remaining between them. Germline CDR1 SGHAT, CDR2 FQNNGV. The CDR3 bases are TGTGCCAGCAGCTTCGGTTCTAGCTCCTACAATGAGCAGTTCTTC. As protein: CASSFGSSSYNEQFF.

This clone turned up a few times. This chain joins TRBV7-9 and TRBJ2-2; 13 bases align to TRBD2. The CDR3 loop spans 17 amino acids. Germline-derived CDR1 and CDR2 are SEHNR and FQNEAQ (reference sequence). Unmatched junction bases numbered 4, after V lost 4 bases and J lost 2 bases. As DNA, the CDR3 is TGTGCCAGCAGCTACAGGACTAGCGGGAGCAACACCGGGGAGCTGTTTTTT. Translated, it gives CASSYRTSGSNTGELFF.

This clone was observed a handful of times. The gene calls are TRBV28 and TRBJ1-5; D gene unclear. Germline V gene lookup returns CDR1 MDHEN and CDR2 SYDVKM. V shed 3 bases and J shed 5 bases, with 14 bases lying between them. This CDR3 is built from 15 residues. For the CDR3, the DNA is TGTGCCAGCAGTTTTCTAGAGACCCTCGATCAGCCCCAGCATTTT. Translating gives CASSFLETLDQPQHF.